The 3 T cell receptor beta chains given below trace back to one sample, sequenced in a study of CD8+ T cells in alopecia areata. This sample's treatment: oral pan-JAK inhibitor, 5-10 mg twice daily. Reverse transcription of extracted RNA yielded cDNA, which provided the sequencing template. The repertoire was sequenced with immunoSEQ multiplex PCR; TCRdb's copy has only in-frame clones and lacks some. Of 150,000 to 200,000 clones detected, approximately 55% appear once; the ten largest clones hold 10% to 14%. Sequences were derived from CD8+ T cells sorted from blood, sampled at week 24, from a patient treated with tofacitinib. These receptors all stem from a human donor with alopecia areata.

This clone was found a few times. The chain has TRBV4-1 and TRBJ1-1; D might be TRBD1 (6 bases). Germline V lookup: CDR1 MGHRA, CDR2 YSYEKL. This CDR3 is built from 15 residues. Trimming removed 4 bases from V and 8 bases from J, with 20 bases in between. CDR3 bases: TGCGCCAGCAGCCCAAAGGGGGGCCGCGTCCTAGAAGCTTTCTTT. Translation gives CASSPKGGRVLEAFF.

This clone showed up just a few times. V gene TRBV9 combines with J gene TRBJ2-1, with 7 bases identical to TRBD2. Germline CDR1 and CDR2: SGDLS and YYNGEE. V lost 4 bases and J lost 0; bases outside the gene matches: 7. The CDR3 is 16 residues long. CDR3 sequence (DNA): TGTGCCAGCAGCTCGGGGGGATCATTCTCCTACAATGAGCAGTTCTTC. This sequence encodes CASSSGGSFSYNEQFF.

The chain is built from TRBV4-1 and TRBJ2-1; no clear D. V dropped 3 bases and J dropped 9 bases, with 9 bases sitting between them. CDR3 size: 12 residues. Germline V gene lookup returns CDR1 MGHRA and CDR2 YSYEKL. CDR3 in DNA: TGCGCCAGCAGCCAGGGGAAGGGTGAGCAGTTCTTC. Translating it yields CASSQGKGEQFF.